The 7 T cell receptor beta chains below all came from one sample that was sequenced in a study of control samples from healthy donors and cancer patients. Data came from immunoSEQ multiplex PCR; TCRdb stores just in-frame clones and leaves some out. Here the sample spans around 120,000 clones, roughly 92% being singletons. The specimen sequenced was blood. Every receptor here comes from a woman under 30 in good health.

The J gene is TRBJ1-2, the V gene TRBV18, with a possible D match to TRBD1 (6 bases). CDR1 and CDR2 from the germline V gene are KGHSH and LQKENI. The CDR3 runs 15 residues. V gave up 3 bases and J gave up 8 bases, with 19 bases separating them. DNA for the CDR3: TGTGCCAGCTCACCGGACCTGCGGGGGGCGGAAGGCTACACCTTC. Protein sequence: CASSPDLRGAEGYTF.

The chain recombines TRBV6-4 with TRBJ1-5, with D unresolved. Germline V CDR1 and CDR2: MRHNA, SNTAGT. The CDR3 runs to 14 residues. Trimming removed 4 bases at V and 6 bases at J, with 13 bases between. The CDR3 reads CASSVMAGIQPQHF. Here the CDR3 DNA reads TGTGCCAGCAGTGTTATGGCAGGTATTCAGCCCCAGCATTTT.

V usage is TRBV25-1 and J usage is TRBJ2-2, with D possibly matching TRBD2 (6 bases). Germline lookup yields CDR1 MGHDK and CDR2 SYGVNS. Trimming took 2 bases from V and 3 from J, leaving 10 bases between them. This CDR3 region has 15 residues. CDR3: CASSESWEDTGELFF. CDR3 coding DNA: TGTGCCAGCAGTGAAAGTTGGGAGGACACCGGGGAGCTGTTTTTT. Complete variable domain (other parts from reference TRBV25-1 and TRBJ2-2): EADIYQTPRYLVIGTGKKITLECSQTMGHDKMYWYQQDPGMELHLIHYSYGVNSTEKGDLSSESTVSRIRTEHFPLTLESARPSHTSQYLCASSESWEDTGELFFGEGSRLTVL.

Worth noting for this clone: This same CDR3 is encoded by further DNA sequences in the sample. The chain has TRBV7-2 and TRBJ2-2; unclear D gene. The V and J ends lost 1 base and 6 bases respectively, with 6 bases between them. Germline CDR1 SGHTA, CDR2 FQGNSA. CDR3 length: 13 amino acids. CDR3 protein: CASSLDGAGELFF. CDR3 DNA: TGTGCCAGCAGCTTAGATGGGGCCGGGGAGCTGTTTTTT.

J is TRBJ1-1 and V is TRBV30; TRBD1 aligns across 7 bases. The CDR3 is made up of 17 amino acids. Germline values: CDR1 GTSNPN, CDR2 SVGIG (reference sequence). J was trimmed by 3 bases and V by 4 bases; bases with no gene match: 17. The CDR3 loop is CAWIPSRTGIGDTEAFF. CDR3 bases: TGTGCCTGGATCCCGAGTAGGACAGGAATCGGGGACACTGAAGCTTTCTTT.

The chain couples TRBV7-9 to TRBJ2-5; D ambiguous. V was cut by 5 bases and J by 6 bases, with 7 bases left in between. CDR1 is SEHNR, CDR2 FQNEAQ, per germline (reference sequence). The CDR3 contains 11 residues. The DNA for the CDR3 is TGTGCCAGCAGCAATAAGAAGACCCAGTACTTC. Its translation is CASSNKKTQYF.

The rearrangement uses TRBV6-2 or TRBV6-3 and TRBJ1-5, with D tentatively TRBD1 (6 bases). Germline values: CDR1 MNHEY, CDR2 SVGEGT. The germline V and J ends were trimmed by 0 bases and 0 bases, with 24 bases remaining between them. The CDR3 consists of 21 residues. The DNA for the CDR3 is TGTGCCAGCAGTTACTCGAGAGTAGCACAGGGTCCTCTCGATAGCAATCAGCCCCAGCATTTT. Translating gives CASSYSRVAQGPLDSNQPQHF.